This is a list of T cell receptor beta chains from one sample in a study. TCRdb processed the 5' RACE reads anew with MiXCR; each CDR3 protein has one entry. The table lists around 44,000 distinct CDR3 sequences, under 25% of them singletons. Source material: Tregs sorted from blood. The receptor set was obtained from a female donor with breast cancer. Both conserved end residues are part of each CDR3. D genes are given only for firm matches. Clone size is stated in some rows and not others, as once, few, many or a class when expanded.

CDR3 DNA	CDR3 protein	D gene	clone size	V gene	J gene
TGCAGTGCCCAGACAGGGTTGGTAAGAGATGAGCAGTTCTTC	CSAQTGLVRDEQFF	TRBD1	many	TRBV20-1	TRBJ2-1
TGTGCCAGCAGTTTACGGGGCCAGAACTATGGCTACGCCTTC	CASSLRGQNYGYAF	-	few	TRBV27	TRBJ1-2
TGTGCCAGCAGCTTAACGGGACAGGGCTACAATGAGCAGTTCTTC	CASSLTGQGYNEQFF	TRBD1	-	TRBV7-3	TRBJ2-1
TGTGCCAGCAGCTCCTGGGGAGAGAATTCACCCCTCCACTTT	CASSSWGENSPLHF	-	many	TRBV7-2	TRBJ1-6
TGTGCCAGCAGCGAAAGATCCTACCAAGAGACCCAGTACTTC	CASSERSYQETQYF	-	few	TRBV7-9	TRBJ2-5
TGCGCCAGCAGCCAAGAAGGGGTGCCTGAAGCTTTCTTT	CASSQEGVPEAFF	-	few	TRBV4-1	TRBJ1-1
TGTGCCAGCAGTTCCATGGGACTAGTCTACAATGAGCAGTTCTTC	CASSSMGLVYNEQFF	TRBD2	-	TRBV27	TRBJ2-1
TGCAGTGCTAGACCGGGACGGCATAATGAAAAACTGTTTTTT	CSARPGRHNEKLFF	-	few	TRBV20-1	TRBJ1-4
TGCGCCAGCAGCTTCTACAGGGAGGGGGAGCTGTTTTTT	CASSFYREGELFF	-	many	TRBV5-1	TRBJ2-2
TGTGCCAGCAGTTACCGGCAGGGGGGCCAGCCCCAGCATTTT	CASSYRQGGQPQHF	TRBD1	many	TRBV6-5	TRBJ1-5
TGTGCCATCAGTGAGTCTATGGACGGGTTTGAAGCTTTCTTT	CAISESMDGFEAFF	-	many	TRBV10-3	TRBJ1-1
TGTGCCAGCAGTAGACCTAGCATTGAATCCACCGTCCAAGAGACCCAGTACTTC	CASSRPSIESTVQETQYF	-	-	TRBV28	TRBJ2-5
TGTGCCAGCAGCCGGAGGCGGGAGCAGTACTTC	CASSRRREQYF	-	medium-sized	TRBV7-9	TRBJ2-7
TGCGCCAGCAGCTTACGCGGCCCCAGGGCAGATACGCAGTATTTT	CASSLRGPRADTQYF	-	few	TRBV5-1	TRBJ2-3
TGCAGTGCTATCCTTCTAGCGGGGGTCTCATTGGGGACCCAGTACTTC	CSAILLAGVSLGTQYF	TRBD2	many	TRBV20-1	TRBJ2-5
TGTGCCAGCAGCCAAGTGCCTAGCCAAGAGACCCAGTACTTC	CASSQVPSQETQYF	-	-	TRBV3-1	TRBJ2-5
TGTGCCAGCAGCCAACAGGGGGCCTTGTCCTACGAGCAGTACTTC	CASSQQGALSYEQYF	TRBD1	-	TRBV7-8	TRBJ2-7
TGTGCCACGTCGGGGGCCTACGAGCAGTACTTC	CATSGAYEQYF	-	few	TRBV10-3	TRBJ2-7
TGTGCCAGCAGTGAGTCGGGCACTGAAGCTTTCTTT	CASSESGTEAFF	-	-	TRBV6-1	TRBJ1-1
TGTGCCAGCAGCTTGGGCCTCAGCGAGCAGTACTTC	CASSLGLSEQYF	-	many	TRBV5-6	TRBJ2-7
TGTGCCAGCAGCTTAAGCAGGGGCAATACGCAGTATTTT	CASSLSRGNTQYF	-	-	TRBV7-3	TRBJ2-3
TGCGCCAGCAGCCACAGGGTAGGGGAAGCTTTCTTT	CASSHRVGEAFF	-	-	TRBV12-3/TRBV12-4	TRBJ1-1
TGTGCCAGCATTACAGTTAATCAGCCCCAGCATTTT	CASITVNQPQHF	-	few	TRBV28	TRBJ1-5
TGTGCCAGCAGCTTAGTAGCGGGAGATACGCAGTATTTT	CASSLVAGDTQYF	TRBD2	-	TRBV7-2	TRBJ2-3
TGTGCCATCAGTCCGAACACCGGGGAGCTGTTTTTT	CAISPNTGELFF	-	-	TRBV10-3	TRBJ2-2
TGTGCCACCAGTGATCAAGGACAGGGTTACAATGAGCAGTTCTTC	CATSDQGQGYNEQFF	TRBD1	few	TRBV24-1	TRBJ2-1
TGTGCCAGCAGCCAAGGGTGGACAGAGGGGGCCAACGTCCTGACTTTC	CASSQGWTEGANVLTF	-	few	TRBV14	TRBJ2-6
TGCGCCAGCAGCCATCTCTTGATAGGGGCCAACGTCCTGACTTTC	CASSHLLIGANVLTF	-	many	TRBV4-1	TRBJ2-6
TGTGCCAGCAGTTTGGTTGGGACAGGGGACTACGAGCAGTACTTC	CASSLVGTGDYEQYF	TRBD1	-	TRBV27	TRBJ2-7
TGCAGTGCTCCTTGGGGGGGTTCGGGTGCTTTCTTT	CSAPWGGSGAFF	-	many	TRBV20-1	TRBJ1-1
TGCGCCAGCAGCCTTCGACAGGGAACTGAAAAACTGTTTTTT	CASSLRQGTEKLFF	TRBD1	few	TRBV5-1	TRBJ1-4
TGCGCCAGCAGCCAAGAATTGCAGGATGGAGGTACCAAGGTGTTTTTT	CASSQELQDGGTKVFF	-	few	TRBV4-1	TRBJ1-4
TGTGCCAGCAGTTTATTGCTAGGGTGGAACGAGCAGTACTTC	CASSLLLGWNEQYF	-	few	TRBV27	TRBJ2-7
TGTGCCAGCGCAGAGACTAGCGGGAGCGCAGATACGCAGTATTTT	CASAETSGSADTQYF	TRBD2	-	TRBV6-1	TRBJ2-3
TGCAGTGGGAGGCGGTTCGCGAACACCGGGGAGCTGTTTTTT	CSGRRFANTGELFF	-	-	TRBV20-1	TRBJ2-2
TGTGCCAGCAGCGGCGGGACTAGCGGACTAGCCTACGAGCAGTACTTC	CASSGGTSGLAYEQYF	TRBD2	few	TRBV11-2	TRBJ2-7
TGTGCCAGCAGCTTTGTGGATGTCATGAACACTGAAGCTTTCTTT	CASSFVDVMNTEAFF	-	-	TRBV5-4	TRBJ1-1
TGTGCCAGCAGTTACCCAGGGAACACCCCCCTCCACTTT	CASSYPGNTPLHF	-	medium-sized	TRBV6-5	TRBJ1-6
TGTGCCAGCTCAGTTCGAGAACCCAGTTCCTCCGAGCAGTACTTC	CASSVREPSSSEQYF	-	-	TRBV18	TRBJ2-7
TGTGCCACCAGCAGAGATAAACAGAAAGAGACCCAGTACTTC	CATSRDKQKETQYF	-	-	TRBV15	TRBJ2-5